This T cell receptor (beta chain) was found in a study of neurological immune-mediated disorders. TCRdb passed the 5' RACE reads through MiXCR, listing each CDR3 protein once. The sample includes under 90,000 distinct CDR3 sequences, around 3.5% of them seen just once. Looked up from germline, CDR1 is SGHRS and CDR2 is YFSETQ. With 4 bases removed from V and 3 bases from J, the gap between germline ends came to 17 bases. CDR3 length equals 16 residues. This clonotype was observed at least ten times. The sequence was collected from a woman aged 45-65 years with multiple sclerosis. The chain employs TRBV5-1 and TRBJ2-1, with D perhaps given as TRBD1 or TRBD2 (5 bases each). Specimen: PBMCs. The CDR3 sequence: CASSIGEGENYNEQFF. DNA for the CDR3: TGCGCCAGCAGCATAGGGGAAGGGGAGAACTACAATGAGCAGTTCTTC.